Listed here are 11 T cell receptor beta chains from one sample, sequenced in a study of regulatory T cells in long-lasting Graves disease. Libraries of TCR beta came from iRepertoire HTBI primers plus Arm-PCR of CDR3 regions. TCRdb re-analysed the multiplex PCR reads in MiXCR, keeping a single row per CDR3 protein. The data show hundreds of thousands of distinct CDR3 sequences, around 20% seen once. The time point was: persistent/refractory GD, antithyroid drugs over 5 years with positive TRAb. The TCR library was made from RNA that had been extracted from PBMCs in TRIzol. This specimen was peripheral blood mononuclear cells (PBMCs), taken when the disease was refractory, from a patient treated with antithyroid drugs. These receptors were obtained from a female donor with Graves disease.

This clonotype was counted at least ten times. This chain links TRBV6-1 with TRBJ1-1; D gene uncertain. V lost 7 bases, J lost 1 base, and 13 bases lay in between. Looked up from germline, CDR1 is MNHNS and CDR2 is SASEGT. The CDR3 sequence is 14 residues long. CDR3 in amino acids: CASTLRWGNTEAFF. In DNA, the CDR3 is TGTGCCAGCACCCTCCGATGGGGGAACACTGAAGCTTTCTTT.

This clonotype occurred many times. DNA for the CDR3: TGTGCCTTAGGGGAGATGCGAGAAAAACTGTTTTTT. Amino acid sequence: CALGEMREKLFF. The rearrangement joins TRBV30 to TRBJ1-4; D possibly corresponds to TRBD1 (5 bases). The CDR3 is 12 amino acids. The germline V and J ends were trimmed by 7 bases and 8 bases, with 14 bases remaining between them. Germline V CDR1 and CDR2: GTSNPN, SVGIG (reference sequence).

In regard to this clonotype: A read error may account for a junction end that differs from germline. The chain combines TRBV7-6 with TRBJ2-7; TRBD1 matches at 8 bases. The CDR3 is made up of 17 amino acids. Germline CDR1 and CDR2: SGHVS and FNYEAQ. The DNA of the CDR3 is TGTGCCAGCAGCCCCCCCTACGACAGGGGTCGGCTCTACGGGCAGTACTTC. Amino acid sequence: CASSPPYDRGRLYGQYF.

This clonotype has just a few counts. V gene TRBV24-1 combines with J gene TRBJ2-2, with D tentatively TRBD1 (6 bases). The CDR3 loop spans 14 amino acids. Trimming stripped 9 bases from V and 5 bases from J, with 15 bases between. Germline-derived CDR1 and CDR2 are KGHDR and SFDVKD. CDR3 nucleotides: TGTGCCACCGGGGAGAACAGGGTGACCGGGGAGCTGTTTTTT. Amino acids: CATGENRVTGELFF.

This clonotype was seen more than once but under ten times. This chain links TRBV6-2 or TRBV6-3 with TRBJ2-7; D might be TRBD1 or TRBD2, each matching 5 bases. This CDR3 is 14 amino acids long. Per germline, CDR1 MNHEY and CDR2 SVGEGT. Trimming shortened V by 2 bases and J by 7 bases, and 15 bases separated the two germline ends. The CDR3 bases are TGTGCCAGCAGTTACGGGACCCCCGGCCGGGAGCAGTACTTC. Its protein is CASSYGTPGREQYF.

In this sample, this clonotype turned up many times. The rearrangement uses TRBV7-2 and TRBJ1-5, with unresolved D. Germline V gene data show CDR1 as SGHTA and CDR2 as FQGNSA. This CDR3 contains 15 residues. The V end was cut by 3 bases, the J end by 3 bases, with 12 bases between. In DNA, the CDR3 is TGTGCCAGCAGCTTGAGTCCGTACCTCAATCAGCCCCAGCATTTT. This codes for CASSLSPYLNQPQHF. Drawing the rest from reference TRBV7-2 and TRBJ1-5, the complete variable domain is GAGVSQSPSNKVTEKGKDVELRCDPISGHTALYWYRQSLGQGLEFLIYFQGNSAPDKSGLPSDRFSAERTGGSVSTLTIQRTQQEDSAVYLCASSLSPYLNQPQHFGDGTRLSIL.

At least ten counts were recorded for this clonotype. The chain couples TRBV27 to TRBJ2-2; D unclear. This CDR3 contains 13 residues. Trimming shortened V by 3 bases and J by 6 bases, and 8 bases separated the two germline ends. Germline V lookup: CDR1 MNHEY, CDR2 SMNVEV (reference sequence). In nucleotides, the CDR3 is TGTGCCAGCAGTTTTGGGGTCGCCGGGGAGCTGTTTTTT. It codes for CASSFGVAGELFF.

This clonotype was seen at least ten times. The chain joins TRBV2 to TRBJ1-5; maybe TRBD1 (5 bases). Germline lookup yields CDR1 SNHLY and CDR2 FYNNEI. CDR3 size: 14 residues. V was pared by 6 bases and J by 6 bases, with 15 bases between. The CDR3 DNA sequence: TGTGCCAGCAGGATGCAGGGCTCCAGTCAGCCCCAGCATTTT. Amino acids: CASRMQGSSQPQHF.

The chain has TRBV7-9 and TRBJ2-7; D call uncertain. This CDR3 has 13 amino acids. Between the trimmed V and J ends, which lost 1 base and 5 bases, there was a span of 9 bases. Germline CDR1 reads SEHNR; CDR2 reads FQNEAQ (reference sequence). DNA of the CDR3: TGTGCCAGCAGCTTAGGGGCCCAGAACGAGCAGTACTTC. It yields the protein CASSLGAQNEQYF.

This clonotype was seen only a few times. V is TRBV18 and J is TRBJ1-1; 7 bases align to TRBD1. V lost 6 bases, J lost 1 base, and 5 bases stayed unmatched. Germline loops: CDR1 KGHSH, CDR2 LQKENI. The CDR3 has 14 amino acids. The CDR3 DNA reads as TGTGCCAGCTCGCGACAGGGTGAGAACACTGAAGCTTTCTTT. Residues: CASSRQGENTEAFF.

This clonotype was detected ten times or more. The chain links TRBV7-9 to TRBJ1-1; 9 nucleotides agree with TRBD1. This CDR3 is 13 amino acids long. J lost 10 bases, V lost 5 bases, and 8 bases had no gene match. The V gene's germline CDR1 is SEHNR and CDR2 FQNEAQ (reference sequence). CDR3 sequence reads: CASSPNRGLGAFF. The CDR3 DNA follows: TGTGCCAGCAGCCCGAACAGGGGGCTGGGAGCTTTCTTT. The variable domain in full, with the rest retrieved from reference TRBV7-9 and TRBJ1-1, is DTGVSQNPRHKITKRGQNVTFRCDPISEHNRLYWYRQTLGQGPEFLTYFQNEAQLEKSRLLSDRFSAERPKGSFSTLEIQRTEQGDSAMYLCASSPNRGLGAFFGQGTRLTVV.